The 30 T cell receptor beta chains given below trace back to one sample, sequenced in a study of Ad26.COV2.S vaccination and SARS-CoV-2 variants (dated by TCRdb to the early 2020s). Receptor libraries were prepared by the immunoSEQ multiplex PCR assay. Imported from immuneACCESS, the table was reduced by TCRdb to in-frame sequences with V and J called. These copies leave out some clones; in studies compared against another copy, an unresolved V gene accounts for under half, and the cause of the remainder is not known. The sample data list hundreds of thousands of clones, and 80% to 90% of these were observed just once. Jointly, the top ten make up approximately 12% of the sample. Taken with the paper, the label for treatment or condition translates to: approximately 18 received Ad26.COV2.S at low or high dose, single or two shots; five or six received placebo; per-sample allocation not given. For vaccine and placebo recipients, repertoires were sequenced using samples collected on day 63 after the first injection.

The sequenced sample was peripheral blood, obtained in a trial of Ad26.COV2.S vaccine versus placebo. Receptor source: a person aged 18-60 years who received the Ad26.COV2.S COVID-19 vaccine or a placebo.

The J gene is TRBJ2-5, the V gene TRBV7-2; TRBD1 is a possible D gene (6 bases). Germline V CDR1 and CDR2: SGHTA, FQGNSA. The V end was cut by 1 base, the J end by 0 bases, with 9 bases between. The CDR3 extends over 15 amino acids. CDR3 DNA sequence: TGTGCCAGCAGCTTAGTCGGACAGTACCAAGAGACCCAGTACTTC. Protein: CASSLVGQYQETQYF.

CDR3 sequence: CASSQDRRRPYGYTF. Written as DNA, the CDR3 is TGTGCCAGCAGCCAAGATAGGCGGCGGCCCTATGGCTACACCTTC. The gene calls are TRBV3-1 (or the pseudogene TRBV3-2) and TRBJ1-2; D is unresolved. Trimming left V 0 bases short and J 4 bases short, with 12 bases between. This CDR3 is 15 amino acids long. In germline, CDR1 is LGHDT, CDR2 YNNKEL (reference sequence).

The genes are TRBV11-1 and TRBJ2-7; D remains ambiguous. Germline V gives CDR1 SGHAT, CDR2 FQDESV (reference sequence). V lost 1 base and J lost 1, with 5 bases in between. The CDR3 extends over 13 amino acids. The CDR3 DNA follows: TGTGCCAGCAGCTTAGTTGGTTCCTACGAGCAGTACTTC. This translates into CASSLVGSYEQYF.

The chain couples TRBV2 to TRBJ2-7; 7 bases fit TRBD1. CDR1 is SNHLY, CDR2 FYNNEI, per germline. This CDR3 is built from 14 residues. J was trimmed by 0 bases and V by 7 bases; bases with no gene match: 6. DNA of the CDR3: TGTGCCAGCACCCCGACAGGGCCCTCCTACGAGCAGTACTTC. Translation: CASTPTGPSYEQYF.

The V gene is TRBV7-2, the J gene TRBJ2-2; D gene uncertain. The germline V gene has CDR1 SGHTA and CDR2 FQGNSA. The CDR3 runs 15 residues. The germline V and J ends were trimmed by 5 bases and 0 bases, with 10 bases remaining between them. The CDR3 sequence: CASSLRIPNTGELFF. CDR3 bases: TGTGCCAGCAGCCTGAGGATTCCGAACACCGGGGAGCTGTTTTTT.

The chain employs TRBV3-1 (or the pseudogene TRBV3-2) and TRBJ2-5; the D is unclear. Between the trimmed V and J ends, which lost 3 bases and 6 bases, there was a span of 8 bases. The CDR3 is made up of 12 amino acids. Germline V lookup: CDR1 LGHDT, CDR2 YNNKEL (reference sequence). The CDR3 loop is CASSQERQTQYF. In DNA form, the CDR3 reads TGTGCCAGCAGCCAGGAGCGACAGACCCAGTACTTC.

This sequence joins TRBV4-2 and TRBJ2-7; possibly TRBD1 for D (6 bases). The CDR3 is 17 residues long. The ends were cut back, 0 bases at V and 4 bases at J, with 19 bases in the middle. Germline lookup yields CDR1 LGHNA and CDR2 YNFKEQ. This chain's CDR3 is CASSQEWGPRDIYEQYF. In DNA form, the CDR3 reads TGTGCCAGCAGCCAAGAATGGGGGCCCCGCGACATTTACGAGCAGTACTTC.

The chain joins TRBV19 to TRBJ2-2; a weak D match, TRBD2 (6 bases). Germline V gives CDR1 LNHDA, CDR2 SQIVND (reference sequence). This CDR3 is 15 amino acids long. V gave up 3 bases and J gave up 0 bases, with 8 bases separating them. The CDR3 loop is CASSMRGPNTGELFF. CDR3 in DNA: TGTGCCAGTAGTATGCGGGGCCCGAACACCGGGGAGCTGTTTTTT.

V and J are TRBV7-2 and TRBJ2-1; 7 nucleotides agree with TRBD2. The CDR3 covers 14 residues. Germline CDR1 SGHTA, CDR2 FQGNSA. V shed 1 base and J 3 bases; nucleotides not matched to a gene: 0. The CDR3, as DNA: TGTGCCAGCAGCTTAGGGACTAGCTACAATGAGCAGTTCTTC. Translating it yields CASSLGTSYNEQFF.

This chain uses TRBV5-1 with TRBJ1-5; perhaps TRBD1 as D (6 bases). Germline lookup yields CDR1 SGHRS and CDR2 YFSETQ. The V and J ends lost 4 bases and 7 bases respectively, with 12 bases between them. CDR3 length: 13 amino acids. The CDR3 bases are TGCGCCAGCAGCATAGGACAGAACCAGCCCCAGCATTTT. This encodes CASSIGQNQPQHF. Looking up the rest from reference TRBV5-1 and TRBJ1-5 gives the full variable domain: KAGVTQTPRYLIKTRGQQVTLSCSPISGHRSVSWYQQTPGQGLQFLFEYFSETQRNKGNFPGRFSGRQFSNSRSEMNVSTLELGDSALYLCASSIGQNQPQHFGDGTRLSIL.

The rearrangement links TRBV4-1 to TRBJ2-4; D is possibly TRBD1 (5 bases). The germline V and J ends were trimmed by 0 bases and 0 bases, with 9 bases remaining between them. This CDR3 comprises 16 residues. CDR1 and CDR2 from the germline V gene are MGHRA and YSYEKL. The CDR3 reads CASSQDAGIAKNIQYF. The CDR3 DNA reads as TGCGCCAGCAGCCAAGACGCAGGGATAGCCAAAAACATTCAGTACTTC.

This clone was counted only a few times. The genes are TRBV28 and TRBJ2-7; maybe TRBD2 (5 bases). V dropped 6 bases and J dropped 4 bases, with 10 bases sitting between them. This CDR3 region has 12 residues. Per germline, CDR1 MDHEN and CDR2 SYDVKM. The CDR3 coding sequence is TGTGCCAGCAGGGACTCCCAATACGAGCAGTACTTC. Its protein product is CASRDSQYEQYF. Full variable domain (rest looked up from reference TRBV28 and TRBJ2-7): DVKVTQSSRYLVKRTGEKVFLECVQDMDHENMFWYRQDPGLGLRLIYFSYDVKMKEKGDIPEGYSVSREKKERFSLILESASTNQTSMYLCASRDSQYEQYFGPGTRLTVT.

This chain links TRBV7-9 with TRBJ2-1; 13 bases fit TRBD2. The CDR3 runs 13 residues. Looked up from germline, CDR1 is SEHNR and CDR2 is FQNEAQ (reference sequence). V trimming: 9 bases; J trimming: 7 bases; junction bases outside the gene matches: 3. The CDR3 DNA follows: TGTGCCAGTGCGGGACTAGCGGGAAATGAGCAGTTCTTC. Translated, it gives CASAGLAGNEQFF.

CDR3 amino acids: CASSADRQTGELFF. The CDR3 region has the DNA TGTGCCAGCAGCGCCGACAGGCAGACCGGGGAGCTGTTTTTT. The chain employs TRBV11-2 and TRBJ2-2; a possible D gene is TRBD1 (6 bases). Trimming removed 5 bases at V and 5 bases at J, with 12 bases between. CDR3 length: 14 amino acids. CDR1 is SGHAT, CDR2 FQNNGV, per germline. Full variable domain (rest looked up from reference TRBV11-2 and TRBJ2-2): EAGVAQSPRYKIIEKRQSVAFWCNPISGHATLYWYQQILGQGPKLLIQFQNNGVVDDSQLPKDRFSAERLKGVDSTLKIQPAKLEDSAVYLCASSADRQTGELFFGEGSRLTVL.

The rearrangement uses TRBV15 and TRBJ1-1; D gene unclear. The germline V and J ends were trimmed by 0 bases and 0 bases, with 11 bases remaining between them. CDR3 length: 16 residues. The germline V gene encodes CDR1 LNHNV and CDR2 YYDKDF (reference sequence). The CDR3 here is CATSRDPGPLNTEAFF. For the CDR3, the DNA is TGTGCCACCAGCAGAGATCCCGGACCCTTGAACACTGAAGCTTTCTTT.

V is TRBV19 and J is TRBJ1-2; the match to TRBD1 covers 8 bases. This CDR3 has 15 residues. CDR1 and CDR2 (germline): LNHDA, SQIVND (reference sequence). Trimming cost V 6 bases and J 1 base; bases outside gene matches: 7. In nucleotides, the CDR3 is TGTGCCAGTAGAGACCGGACAGGGCGTAACTATGGCTACACCTTC. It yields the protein CASRDRTGRNYGYTF. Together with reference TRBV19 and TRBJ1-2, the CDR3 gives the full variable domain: DGGITQSPKYLFRKEGQNVTLSCEQNLNHDAMYWYRQDPGQGLRLIYYSQIVNDFQKGDIAEGYSVSREKKESFPLTVTSAQKNPTAFYLCASRDRTGRNYGYTFGSGTRLTVV.

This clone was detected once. The CDR3, as DNA: TGTGCCAGCAGCTTAGTCTCCGTTTCCTACGAGCAGTACTTC. Residues: CASSLVSVSYEQYF. The chain joins TRBV11-2 to TRBJ2-7; no clear D gene. With 1 base removed from V and 1 base from J, the gap between germline ends came to 8 bases. The CDR3 length is 14 residues. Germline V gene sequence: CDR1 SGHAT, CDR2 FQNNGV.

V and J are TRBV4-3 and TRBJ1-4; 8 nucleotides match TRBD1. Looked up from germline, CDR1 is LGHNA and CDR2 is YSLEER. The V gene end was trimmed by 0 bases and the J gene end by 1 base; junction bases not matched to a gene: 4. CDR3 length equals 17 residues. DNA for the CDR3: TGCGCCAGCAGCCAAGAGACAGGGGTTGGAACTAATGAAAAACTGTTTTTT. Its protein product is CASSQETGVGTNEKLFF.

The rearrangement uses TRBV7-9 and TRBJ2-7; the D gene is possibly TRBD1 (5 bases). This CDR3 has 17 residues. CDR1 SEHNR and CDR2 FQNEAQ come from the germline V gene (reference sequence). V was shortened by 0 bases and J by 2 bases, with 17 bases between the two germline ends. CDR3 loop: CASSLARMSGMTYEQYF. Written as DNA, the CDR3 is TGTGCCAGCAGCTTAGCGAGGATGTCAGGGATGACCTACGAGCAGTACTTC.

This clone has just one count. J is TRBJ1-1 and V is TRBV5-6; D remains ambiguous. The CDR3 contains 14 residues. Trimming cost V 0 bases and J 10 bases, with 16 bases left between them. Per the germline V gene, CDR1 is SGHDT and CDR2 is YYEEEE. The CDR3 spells CASSLVGDWPGAFF. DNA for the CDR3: TGTGCCAGCAGCTTGGTCGGCGACTGGCCCGGAGCTTTCTTT.

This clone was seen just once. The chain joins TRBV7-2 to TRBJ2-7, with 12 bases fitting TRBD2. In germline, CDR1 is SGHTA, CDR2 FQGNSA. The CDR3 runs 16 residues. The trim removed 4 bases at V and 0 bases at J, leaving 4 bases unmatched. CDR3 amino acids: CASSWTSGTYSYEQYF. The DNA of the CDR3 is TGTGCCAGCAGCTGGACTAGCGGGACCTACTCCTACGAGCAGTACTTC. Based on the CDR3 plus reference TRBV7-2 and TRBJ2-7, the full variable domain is GAGVSQSPSNKVTEKGKDVELRCDPISGHTALYWYRQSLGQGLEFLIYFQGNSAPDKSGLPSDRFSAERTGGSVSTLTIQRTQQEDSAVYLCASSWTSGTYSYEQYFGPGTRLTVT.

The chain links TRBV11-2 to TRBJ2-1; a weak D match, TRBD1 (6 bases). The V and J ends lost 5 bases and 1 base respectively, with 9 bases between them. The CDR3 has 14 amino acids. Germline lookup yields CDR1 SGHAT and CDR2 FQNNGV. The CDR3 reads CASSPGTSYNEQFF. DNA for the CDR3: TGTGCCAGCAGCCCAGGGACATCCTACAATGAGCAGTTCTTC.

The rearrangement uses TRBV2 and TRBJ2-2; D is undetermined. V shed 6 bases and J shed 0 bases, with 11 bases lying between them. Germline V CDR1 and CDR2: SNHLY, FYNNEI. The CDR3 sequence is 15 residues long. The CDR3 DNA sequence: TGTGCCAGCAGCCTAAACACCCCGAACACCGGGGAGCTGTTTTTT. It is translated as CASSLNTPNTGELFF. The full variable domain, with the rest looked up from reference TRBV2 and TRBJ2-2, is EPEVTQTPSHQVTQMGQEVILRCVPISNHLYFYWYRQILGQKVEFLVSFYNNEISEKSEIFDDQFSVERPDGSNFTLKIRSTKLEDSAMYFCASSLNTPNTGELFFGEGSRLTVL.

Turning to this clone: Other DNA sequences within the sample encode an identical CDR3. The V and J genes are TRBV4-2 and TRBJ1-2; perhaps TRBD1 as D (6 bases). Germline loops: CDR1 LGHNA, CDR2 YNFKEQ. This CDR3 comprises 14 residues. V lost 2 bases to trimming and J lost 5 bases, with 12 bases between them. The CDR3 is CASSQSDRYYGYTF. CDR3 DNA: TGTGCCAGCAGCCAATCCGACAGGTATTATGGCTACACCTTC.

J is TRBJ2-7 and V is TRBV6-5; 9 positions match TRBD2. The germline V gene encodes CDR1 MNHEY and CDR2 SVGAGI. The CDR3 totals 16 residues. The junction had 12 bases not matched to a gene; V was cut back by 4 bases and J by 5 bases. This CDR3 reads CASSSRAGGLVDEQYF. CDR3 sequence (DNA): TGTGCCAGCAGTTCGCGAGCGGGAGGCCTTGTCGACGAGCAGTACTTC.

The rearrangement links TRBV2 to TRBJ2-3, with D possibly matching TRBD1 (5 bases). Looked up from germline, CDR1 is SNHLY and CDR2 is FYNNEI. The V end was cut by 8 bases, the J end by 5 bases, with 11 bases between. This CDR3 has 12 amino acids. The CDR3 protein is CASAGQGDTQYF. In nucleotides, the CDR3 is TGTGCCAGCGCCGGTCAGGGAGATACGCAGTATTTT.

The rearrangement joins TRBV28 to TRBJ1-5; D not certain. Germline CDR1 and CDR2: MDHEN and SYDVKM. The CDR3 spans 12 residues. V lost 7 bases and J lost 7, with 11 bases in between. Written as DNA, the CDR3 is TGTGCCAGCACCCTAGCTGGGCAGCCCCAGCATTTT. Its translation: CASTLAGQPQHF. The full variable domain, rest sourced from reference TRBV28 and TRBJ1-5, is DVKVTQSSRYLVKRTGEKVFLECVQDMDHENMFWYRQDPGLGLRLIYFSYDVKMKEKGDIPEGYSVSREKKERFSLILESASTNQTSMYLCASTLAGQPQHFGDGTRLSIL.

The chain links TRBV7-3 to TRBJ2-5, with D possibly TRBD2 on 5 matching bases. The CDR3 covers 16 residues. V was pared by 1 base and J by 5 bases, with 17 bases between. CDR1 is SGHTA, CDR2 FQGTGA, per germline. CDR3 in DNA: TGTGCCAGCAGCTTAAACCCACCGGGGATGGGGGAGACCCAGTACTTC. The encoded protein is CASSLNPPGMGETQYF.

CDR3 sequence (DNA): TGTGCCACCAGCAGAGATTTAGTTCTGACCTACGAGCAGTACTTC. It is translated as CATSRDLVLTYEQYF. The genes are TRBV15 and TRBJ2-7; D call uncertain. Germline lookup yields CDR1 LNHNV and CDR2 YYDKDF (reference sequence). V shed 0 bases and J shed 2 bases, with 11 bases lying between them. This CDR3 region has 15 residues.

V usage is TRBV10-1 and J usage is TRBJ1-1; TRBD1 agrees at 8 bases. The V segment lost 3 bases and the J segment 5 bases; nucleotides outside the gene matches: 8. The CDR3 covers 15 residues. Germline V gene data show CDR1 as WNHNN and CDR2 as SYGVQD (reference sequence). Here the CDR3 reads CASSDTGGAGTEAFF. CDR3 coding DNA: TGCGCCAGCAGTGATACAGGGGGAGCGGGAACTGAAGCTTTCTTT.